A selection of T cell receptor beta chains follows, all from one sample in a study of CD8 T cells in ankylosing spondylitis. TCRdb analysed the 5' RACE reads with MiXCR anew, one entry per CDR3 protein. This sample carries approximately 350,000 distinct CDR3 sequences, 14% to 15% of them seen once, and the ten largest clones take roughly 0.99%. The sequencing sample was made of blood, either unsorted or a sorted T cell fraction (not recorded which). The receptors shown here come from a male donor with ankylosing spondylitis or in good health (not recorded which). CDR3s include the opening cysteine and the closing phenylalanine or tryptophan. The D gene is left open where the match is weak. Size is stated for part of the rows, as once, few or many counts, or as a class when the clone is expanded.

CDR3,DNA,size,J,D,V,length
CASSPWGEVRTEAFF,TGTGCCAGCTCACCCTGGGGGGAGGTTCGCACTGAAGCTTTCTTT,few,TRBJ1-1,-,TRBV18,15
CASSQDDRGHASYEQYF,TGTGCCAGCAGCCAAGATGACAGGGGCCACGCTTCCTACGAGCAGTACTTC,few,TRBJ2-7,TRBD1,TRBV4-2,17
CASSHGQAQETQYF,TGCGCCAGCAGCCACGGACAGGCCCAAGAGACCCAGTACTTC,many,TRBJ2-5,TRBD1,TRBV5-1,14
CSAREGYGNTIYF,TGCAGTGCTAGAGAAGGGTACGGAAACACCATATATTTT,few,TRBJ1-3,-,TRBV20-1,13
CASSLVAPETQYF,TGTGCCAGCAGCTTGGTAGCGCCGGAGACCCAGTACTTC,-,TRBJ2-5,-,TRBV5-5,13
CSASYRTGEAFF,TGCAGTGCTAGTTACCGGACAGGGGAGGCTTTCTTT,-,TRBJ1-1,TRBD1,TRBV20-1,12
CASSGSRGTEAFF,TGTGCCAGCAGCGGCAGCAGGGGCACTGAAGCTTTCTTT,many,TRBJ1-1,-,TRBV6-2/TRBV6-3,13
CSVGQQGQPQHF,TGCAGCGTAGGACAGCAGGGGCAGCCCCAGCATTTT,few,TRBJ1-5,-,TRBV29-1,12
CASSFGPLTTEAFF,TGCGCCAGCAGCTTCGGACCTCTTACGACTGAAGCTTTCTTT,-,TRBJ1-1,-,TRBV5-1,14
CASSPNRDSLINEQFF,TGTGCCAGCAGTCCCAATCGGGACTCCCTAATCAATGAGCAGTTCTTC,few,TRBJ2-1,-,TRBV27,16
CASSLVPLKQGLNTEAFF,TGTGCCAGCAGCTTAGTCCCCCTCAAACAGGGTCTGAACACTGAAGCTTTCTTT,-,TRBJ1-1,-,TRBV7-4,18
CASSLSRHNTGELFF,TGTGCCAGCAGCTTGTCCAGGCACAACACCGGGGAGCTGTTTTTT,few,TRBJ2-2,-,TRBV11-3,15
CASSLPGAGGSYEQYF,TGTGCCAGCAGCTTGCCCGGGGCAGGGGGCTCCTACGAGCAGTACTTC,-,TRBJ2-7,TRBD1,TRBV5-6,16
CASRSDTGLNTEAFF,TGCGCCAGCAGATCTGATACAGGTTTGAACACTGAAGCTTTCTTT,few,TRBJ1-1,-,TRBV5-1,15
CASKKQPNTEAFF,TGCGCCAGCAAAAAACAACCGAACACTGAAGCTTTCTTT,few,TRBJ1-1,-,TRBV5-1,13
CASSPDREGEQYF,TGTGCCAGCAGCCCGGACAGGGAAGGCGAGCAGTACTTC,-,TRBJ2-7,TRBD1,TRBV11-2,13
CASSWGRLEETQYF,TGTGCCAGCAGTTGGGGACGGCTCGAAGAGACCCAGTACTTC,-,TRBJ2-5,-,TRBV12-3/TRBV12-4,14
CSARDSQREGLGSNEQYF,TGCAGTGCTAGAGATAGCCAGCGGGAGGGCCTTGGTTCCAACGAGCAGTACTTC,few,TRBJ2-7,TRBD2,TRBV20-1,18
CASSLQGQGALGYTF,TGTGCCAGCAGCTTACAAGGACAGGGGGCGCTCGGCTACACCTTC,few,TRBJ1-2,TRBD1,TRBV7-9,15
CASRGTGIWGEQYF,TGTGCCAGCAGAGGGACAGGGATCTGGGGCGAGCAGTACTTC,-,TRBJ2-7,TRBD1,TRBV25-1,14
CASSQEREYEQYF,TGTGCCAGCAGCCAAGAGCGGGAGTACGAGCAGTACTTC,few,TRBJ2-7,TRBD2,TRBV4-2,13
CSAAADGTEKLFF,TGCAGTGCCGCGGCAGACGGAACGGAAAAACTGTTTTTT,-,TRBJ1-4,-,TRBV20-1,13
CASGLVVQETQYF,TGTGCTAGTGGTTTGGTCGTACAAGAGACCCAGTACTTC,-,TRBJ2-5,-,TRBV12-5,13
CASSLDPSNTEAFF,TGTGCCAGCAGCTTGGATCCTTCAAACACTGAAGCTTTCTTT,-,TRBJ1-1,-,TRBV5-6,14
CASSPRGVDTEAFF,TGTGCCAGCTCACCCAGGGGCGTGGACACTGAAGCTTTCTTT,-,TRBJ1-1,-,TRBV18,14
CASSLVAGGPGEQFF,TGTGCCAGCAGCTTAGTCGCGGGAGGGCCCGGTGAGCAGTTCTTC,-,TRBJ2-1,TRBD2,TRBV7-2,15
CASTQGNTGELFF,TGTGCCAGCACCCAAGGGAACACCGGGGAGCTGTTTTTT,few,TRBJ2-2,-,TRBV12-3/TRBV12-4,13
CASRSWGQGNTIYF,TGTGCCAGCAGATCATGGGGCCAGGGGAACACCATATATTTT,-,TRBJ1-3,-,TRBV6-1,14
CASSPVGGAKQFF,TGCGCCAGCAGCCCAGTGGGGGGGGCCAAGCAGTTCTTC,-,TRBJ2-1,-,TRBV4-1,13
CASSDPTGHEQYF,TGCGCCAGCAGTGACCCGACAGGGCACGAGCAGTACTTC,-,TRBJ2-7,TRBD1,TRBV10-2,13
CAISTAGPLGDTQYF,TGTGCCATCAGCACCGCGGGACCCCTGGGAGATACGCAGTATTTT,-,TRBJ2-3,-,TRBV10-3,15
CASTGGEIWANVLTF,TGTGCCAGCACCGGGGGTGAGATCTGGGCCAACGTCCTGACTTTC,-,TRBJ2-6,-,TRBV3-1,15
CASSLDGNNSPLHF,TGCGCCAGCAGCTTGGACGGGAATAATTCACCCCTCCACTTT,-,TRBJ1-6,-,TRBV5-1,14
CASSLDRQQETQYF,TGCGCCAGCAGCTTGGATAGGCAGCAAGAGACCCAGTACTTC,-,TRBJ2-5,-,TRBV5-1,14
CATSDQVGLEQFF,TGTGCCACCAGTGACCAGGTGGGACTAGAGCAGTTCTTC,-,TRBJ2-1,TRBD2,TRBV24-1,13
CSVGNSGHYNEQFF,TGCAGCGTTGGAAACTCGGGCCATTACAATGAGCAGTTCTTC,few,TRBJ2-1,-,TRBV29-1,14
CSVPDSGGYTF,TGCAGCGTACCCGACTCGGGAGGCTACACCTTC,-,TRBJ1-2,-,TRBV29-1,11
CASSSGTGGGNEQFF,TGCGCCAGCAGCTCAGGGACAGGGGGTGGCAATGAGCAGTTCTTC,many,TRBJ2-1,TRBD1,TRBV5-1,15